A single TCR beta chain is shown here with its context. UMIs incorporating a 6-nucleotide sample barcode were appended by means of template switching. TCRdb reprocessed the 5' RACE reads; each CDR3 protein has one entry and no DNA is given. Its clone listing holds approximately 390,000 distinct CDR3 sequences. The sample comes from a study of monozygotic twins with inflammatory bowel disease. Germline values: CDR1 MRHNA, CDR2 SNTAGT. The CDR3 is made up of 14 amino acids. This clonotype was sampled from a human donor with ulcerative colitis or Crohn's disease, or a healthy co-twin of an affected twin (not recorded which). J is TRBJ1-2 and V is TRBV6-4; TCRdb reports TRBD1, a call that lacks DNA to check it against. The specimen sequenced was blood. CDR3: CASTVQGTNYGYTF.